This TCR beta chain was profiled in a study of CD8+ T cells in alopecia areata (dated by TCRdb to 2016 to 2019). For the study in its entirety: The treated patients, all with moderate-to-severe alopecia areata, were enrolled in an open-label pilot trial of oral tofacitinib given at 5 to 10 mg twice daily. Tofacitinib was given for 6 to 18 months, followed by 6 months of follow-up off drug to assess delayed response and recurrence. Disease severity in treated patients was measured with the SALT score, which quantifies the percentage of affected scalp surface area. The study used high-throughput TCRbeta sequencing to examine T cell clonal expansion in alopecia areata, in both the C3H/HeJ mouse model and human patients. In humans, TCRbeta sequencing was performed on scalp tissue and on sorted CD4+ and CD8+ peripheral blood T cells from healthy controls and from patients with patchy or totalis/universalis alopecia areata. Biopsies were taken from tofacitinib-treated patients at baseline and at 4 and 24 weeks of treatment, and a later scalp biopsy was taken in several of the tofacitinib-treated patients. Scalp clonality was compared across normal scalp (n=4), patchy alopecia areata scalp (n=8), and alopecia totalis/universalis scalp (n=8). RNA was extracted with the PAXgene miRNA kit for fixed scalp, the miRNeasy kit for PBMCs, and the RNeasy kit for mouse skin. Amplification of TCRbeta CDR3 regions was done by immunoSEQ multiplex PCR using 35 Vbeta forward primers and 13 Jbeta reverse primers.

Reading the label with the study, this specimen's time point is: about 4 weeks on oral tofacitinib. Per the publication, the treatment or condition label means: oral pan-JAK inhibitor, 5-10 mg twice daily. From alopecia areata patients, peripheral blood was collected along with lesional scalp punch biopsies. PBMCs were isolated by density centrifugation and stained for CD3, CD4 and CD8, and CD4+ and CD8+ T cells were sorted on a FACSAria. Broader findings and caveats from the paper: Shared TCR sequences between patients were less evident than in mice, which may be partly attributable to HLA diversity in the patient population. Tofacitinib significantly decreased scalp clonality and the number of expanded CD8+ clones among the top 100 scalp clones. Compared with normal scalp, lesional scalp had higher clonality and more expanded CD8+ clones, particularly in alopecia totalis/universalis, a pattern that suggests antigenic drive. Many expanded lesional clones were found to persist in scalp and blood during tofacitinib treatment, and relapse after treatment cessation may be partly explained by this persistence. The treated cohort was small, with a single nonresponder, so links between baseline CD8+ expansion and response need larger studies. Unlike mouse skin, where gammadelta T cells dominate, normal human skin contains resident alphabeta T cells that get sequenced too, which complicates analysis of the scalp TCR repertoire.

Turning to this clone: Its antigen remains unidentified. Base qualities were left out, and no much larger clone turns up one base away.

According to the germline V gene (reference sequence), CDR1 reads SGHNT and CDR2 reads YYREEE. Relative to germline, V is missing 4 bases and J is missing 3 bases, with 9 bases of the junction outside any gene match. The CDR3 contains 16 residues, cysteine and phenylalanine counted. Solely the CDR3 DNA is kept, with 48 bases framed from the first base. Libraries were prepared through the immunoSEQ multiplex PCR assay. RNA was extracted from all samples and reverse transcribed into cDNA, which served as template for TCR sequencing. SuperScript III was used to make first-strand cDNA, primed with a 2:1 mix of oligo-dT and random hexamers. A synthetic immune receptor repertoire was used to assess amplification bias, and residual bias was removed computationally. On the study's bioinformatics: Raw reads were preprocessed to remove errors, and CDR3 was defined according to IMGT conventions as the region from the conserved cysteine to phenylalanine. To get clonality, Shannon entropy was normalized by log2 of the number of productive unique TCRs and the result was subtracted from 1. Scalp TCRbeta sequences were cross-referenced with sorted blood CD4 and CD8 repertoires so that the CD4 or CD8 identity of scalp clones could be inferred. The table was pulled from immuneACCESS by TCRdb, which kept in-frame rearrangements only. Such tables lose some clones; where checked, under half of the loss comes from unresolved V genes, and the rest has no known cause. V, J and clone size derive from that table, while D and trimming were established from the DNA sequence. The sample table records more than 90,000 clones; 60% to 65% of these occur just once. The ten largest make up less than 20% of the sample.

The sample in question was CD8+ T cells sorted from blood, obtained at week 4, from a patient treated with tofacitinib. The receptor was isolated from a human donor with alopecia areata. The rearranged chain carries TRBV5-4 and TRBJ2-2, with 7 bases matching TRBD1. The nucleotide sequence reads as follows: TGTGCCAGCAGCGTAGGAACAGGGGACGACACCGGGGAGCTGTTTTTT. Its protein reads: CASSVGTGDDTGELFF.